Each of the 3 T cell receptor beta chains below was sequenced from the same sample in a study of T cell repertoires in cytomegalovirus infection. Via MiXCR, TCRdb re-called the reads, giving one row per CDR3 protein. The sample consists of approximately 250,000 distinct CDR3 sequences, roughly 9.1% of them appearing once. Specimen: PBMCs. Source of these receptors: a human donor in good health (CMV status not recorded). Some clones in this sample may be carry-over from other donors' samples.

This clonotype was detected ten times or more. V usage is TRBV6-2 or TRBV6-3 and J usage is TRBJ2-1; the D is unclear. Deletions cut 1 base from V and 7 bases from J, with 5 bases between. This CDR3 region has 12 residues. Germline V gene data show CDR1 as MNHEY and CDR2 as SVGEGT. The CDR3 nucleotides read TGTGCCAGCAGTTACTACGGGAATGAGCAGTTCTTC. Protein: CASSYYGNEQFF.

This clonotype was observed at least ten times. This chain connects TRBV7-2 to TRBJ2-7, with D perhaps assigned TRBD1 or TRBD2 (5 bases each). V lost 5 bases and J lost 0, with 26 bases in between. CDR1 and CDR2 from the germline V gene are SGHTA and FQGNSA. The CDR3 is 19 residues long. This chain's CDR3 is CASSPLARIRGRHSYEQYF. For the CDR3, the DNA is TGTGCCAGCAGCCCCCTAGCTAGAATCCGGGGCAGGCACTCCTACGAGCAGTACTTC.

There are many counts of this clonotype. CDR3 protein: CASSQEDRSSYNSPLHF. The CDR3 DNA is TGTGCCAGCAGCCAAGAGGATCGGAGCTCCTATAATTCACCCCTCCACTTT. J is TRBJ1-6 and V is TRBV4-2; D not resolved. Germline V gene data show CDR1 as LGHNA and CDR2 as YNFKEQ. V lost 0 bases and J 0 bases, leaving 9 bases between the germline ends. There are 17 residues in the CDR3.